This T cell receptor (beta chain) was sequenced during a study of T cells in Graves' hyperthyroidism and ophthalmopathy. Study-level points and caveats: Blood held most thyroid clonotypes expanded above 0.001 frequency.

This CDR3 contains 14 residues. The V end was cut by 5 bases, the J end by 1 base, with 11 bases between. The germline gives CDR1 PRHDT, CDR2 FYEKMQ (reference sequence). Amplified TCR beta CDR3 regions derived from RNA transcripts. A set of HTBI primers served as the primers for a first-round RT-PCR of the TCR CDR3. MiXCR, applied by TCRdb to the multiplex PCR reads, yields one record per CDR3 protein. The table records hundreds of thousands of distinct CDR3 sequences, around 45% of them present only once. This clonotype was counted many times. Its antigen remains unknown. This chain joins TRBV13 and TRBJ1-1; no clear D gene. Sequenced material: peripheral blood or thyroid tissue (not recorded which). The TCR sequence derives from a young woman with Graves' hyperthyroidism. CDR3 nucleotides: TGTGCCAGCAGCCCGACGACCACGAACACTGAAGCTTTCTTT. It yields the protein CASSPTTTNTEAFF. The complete variable domain, with remaining parts taken from reference TRBV13 and TRBJ1-1, reads AAGVIQSPRHLIKEKRETATLKCYPIPRHDTVYWYQQGPGQDPQFLISFYEKMQSDKGSIPDRFSAQQFSDYHSELNMSSLELGDSALYFCASSPTTTNTEAFFGQGTRLTVV.